A single sample is the source of the 32 T cell receptor beta chains below, sequenced in a study of cytomegalovirus exposure and HLA in healthy donors. 13 Jbeta primers and 60 Vbeta primers were used for the PCR. Produced via immunoSEQ multiplex PCR; TCRdb's table is partial and in-frame only. The table lists about 160,000 clones, approximately 86% of them singletons, with over 1.5% in the top ten. Material: PBMCs. These TCRs come from a woman younger than 35 in good health and CMV-seronegative.

J is TRBJ1-5 and V is TRBV10-3; D ambiguous. V lost 4 bases, J lost 1 base, and 5 bases lay in between. Germline CDR1 reads ENHRY; CDR2 reads SYGVKD. CDR3 length: 13 amino acids. The CDR3 reads CAISGESNQPQHF. The CDR3 coding sequence is TGTGCCATCAGTGGTGAGAGCAATCAGCCCCAGCATTTT.

This chain links TRBV9 with TRBJ1-2; TRBD1 matches at 7 bases. The CDR3 has 16 residues. The trim removed 0 bases at V and 0 bases at J, leaving 5 bases unmatched. Germline values: CDR1 SGDLS, CDR2 YYNGEE. CDR3 sequence reads: CASSVGGQQSNYGYTF. The CDR3 coding sequence is TGTGCCAGCAGCGTAGGGGGACAGCAATCTAACTATGGCTACACCTTC. The entire variable domain, with the rest obtained from reference TRBV9 and TRBJ1-2, is as follows: DSGVTQTPKHLITATGQRVTLRCSPRSGDLSVYWYQQSLDQGLQFLIQYYNGEERAKGNILERFSAQQFPDLHSELNLSSLELGDSALYFCASSVGGQQSNYGYTFGSGTRLTVV.

The rearrangement links TRBV7-2 to TRBJ2-5; TRBD1 agrees at 7 bases. The CDR3 consists of 14 residues. The junction had 3 bases not matched to a gene; V was cut back by 5 bases and J by 0 bases. Germline V lookup: CDR1 SGHTA, CDR2 FQGNSA. Here the CDR3 reads CASSPDRDQETQYF. CDR3 bases: TGTGCCAGCAGCCCTGACAGGGACCAAGAGACCCAGTACTTC.

The CDR3 coding sequence is TGTGCCAGCAGCCAAGAGGGTACAGGGGGCCTTTCTGTCTATGGCTACACCTTC. It translates to CASSQEGTGGLSVYGYTF. The chain carries TRBV4-2 and TRBJ1-2; 9 bases align to TRBD1. CDR3 length: 18 residues. The germline gives CDR1 LGHNA, CDR2 YNFKEQ. V lost 0 bases, J lost 4 bases, and 12 bases stayed unmatched.

For this clone: A read error may produce the germline difference seen at one junction end. The chain recombines TRBV7-7 with TRBJ1-5; a weak D match, TRBD1 (6 bases). CDR1 is SSHAT, CDR2 FNYEAQ, per germline (reference sequence). The CDR3 loop spans 14 amino acids. CDR3 nucleotides: TGTGCTAGCACCCAAGGACAGCGGCATCAGCCCCAGCATTTT. Amino acids: CASTQGQRHQPQHF.

This chain connects TRBV19 to TRBJ2-6, with 12 bases fitting TRBD2. CDR1 is LNHDA, CDR2 SQIVND, per germline (reference sequence). Trimming at V came to 4 bases and at J to 2 bases, leaving 3 bases not matched to a gene. CDR3 length: 17 amino acids. CDR3 bases: TGTGCCAGTAGTAGCCTAGCGGGAGGGCCTGGGGCCAACGTCCTGACTTTC. Translation gives CASSSLAGGPGANVLTF. The full variable domain, in which reference TRBV19 and TRBJ2-6 provide the parts outside the CDR3, is DGGITQSPKYLFRKEGQNVTLSCEQNLNHDAMYWYRQDPGQGLRLIYYSQIVNDFQKGDIAEGYSVSREKKESFPLTVTSAQKNPTAFYLCASSSLAGGPGANVLTFGAGSRLTVL.

The V and J genes are TRBV30 and TRBJ1-1; D uncertain. The ends were cut back, 2 bases at V and 5 bases at J, with 12 bases in the middle. Germline CDR1 reads GTSNPN; CDR2 reads SVGIG (reference sequence). CDR3 length equals 13 residues. DNA of the CDR3: TGTGCCTGGAGTTTAGGGAGAGAGACTGAAGCTTTCTTT. Encoded protein: CAWSLGRETEAFF.

The V and J genes are TRBV30 and TRBJ1-2; 11 bases map to TRBD1. The germline V gene encodes CDR1 GTSNPN and CDR2 SVGIG (reference sequence). The ends lost 2 bases at V and 8 bases at J; junction bases unmatched: 10. The CDR3 is made up of 15 amino acids. CDR3 loop: CAWSWEDRGHQGYTF. The CDR3 nucleotides are TGTGCCTGGAGTTGGGAGGACAGGGGGCATCAGGGCTACACCTTC. Supplemented by reference TRBV30 and TRBJ1-2, the full variable domain reads SQTIHQWPATLVQPVGSPLSLECTVEGTSNPNLYWYRQAAGRGLQLLFYSVGIGQISSEVPQNLSASRPQDRQFILSSKKLLLSDSGFYLCAWSWEDRGHQGYTFGSGTRLTVV.

The V and J genes are TRBV29-1 and TRBJ1-1; a weak D match, TRBD1 (5 bases). The germline V gene encodes CDR1 SQVTM and CDR2 ANQGSEA. V dropped 6 bases and J dropped 1 base, with 12 bases sitting between them. This CDR3 comprises 13 residues. CDR3 amino acids: CSVILGGNTEAFF. CDR3 coding DNA: TGCAGCGTGATTCTGGGGGGGAACACTGAAGCTTTCTTT. The entire variable domain, with the rest obtained from reference TRBV29-1 and TRBJ1-1, is as follows: SAVISQKPSRDICQRGTSLTIQCQVDSQVTMMFWYRQQPGQSLTLIATANQGSEATYESGFVIDKFPISRPNLTFSTLTVSNMSPEDSSIYLCSVILGGNTEAFFGQGTRLTVV.

The chain combines TRBV30 with TRBJ1-4; 7 positions match TRBD1. V shed 0 bases and J 8 bases; nucleotides not matched to a gene: 12. CDR1 and CDR2 (germline): GTSNPN, SVGIG (reference sequence). The CDR3 has 16 amino acids. The DNA of the CDR3 is TGTGCCTGGAGTGTAGGAGCCGGACAGGTGGGAGAAAAACTGTTTTTT. Its translation: CAWSVGAGQVGEKLFF.

This clone was seen only once. The chain links TRBV28 to TRBJ2-3; 7 nucleotides match TRBD2. Germline loops: CDR1 MDHEN, CDR2 SYDVKM. The junction had 23 bases not matched to a gene; V was cut back by 2 bases and J by 6 bases. CDR3 size: 20 residues. This CDR3 reads CASSLIPRQLSGLSSDTQYF. The CDR3, as DNA: TGTGCCAGCAGTTTAATCCCCAGACAACTTTCGGGACTATCGTCGGATACGCAGTATTTT. The variable domain in full, with the rest retrieved from reference TRBV28 and TRBJ2-3, is DVKVTQSSRYLVKRTGEKVFLECVQDMDHENMFWYRQDPGLGLRLIYFSYDVKMKEKGDIPEGYSVSREKKERFSLILESASTNQTSMYLCASSLIPRQLSGLSSDTQYFGPGTRLTVL.

This rearrangement joins TRBV18 to TRBJ1-1; D ambiguous. Looked up from germline, CDR1 is KGHSH and CDR2 is LQKENI. Trimming stripped 1 base from V and 1 base from J, with 10 bases between. The length of the CDR3 is 15 residues. The CDR3 DNA reads TGTGCCAGCTCACCACTCACTGCGGGGAACACTGAAGCTTTCTTT. Amino acids: CASSPLTAGNTEAFF.

The V call is TRBV6-5, the J call TRBJ2-1; TRBD2 aligns across 7 bases. The CDR3 loop spans 14 amino acids. Per the germline V gene, CDR1 is MNHEY and CDR2 is SVGAGI. The V segment lost 2 bases and the J segment 4 bases; nucleotides outside the gene matches: 2. CDR3 amino acids: CASSYGGGYNEQFF. CDR3 nucleotide sequence: TGTGCCAGCAGTTACGGCGGGGGTTACAATGAGCAGTTCTTC.

This clone was recorded only once. The gene calls are TRBV27 and TRBJ2-7, with D possibly matching TRBD2 (5 bases). Germline V gene data show CDR1 as MNHEY and CDR2 as SMNVEV (reference sequence). V dropped 2 bases and J dropped 3 bases, with 11 bases sitting between them. This CDR3 has 14 amino acids. In DNA, the CDR3 is TGTGCCAGCAGTTTACTCCCGGGGAACTACGAGCAGTACTTC. Translated, it gives CASSLLPGNYEQYF.

The chain uses TRBV11-2 and TRBJ2-6, with unresolved D. The CDR3 is made up of 16 amino acids. Deletions cut 5 bases from V and 1 base from J, with 12 bases between. In germline, CDR1 is SGHAT, CDR2 FQNNGV. CDR3 nucleotide sequence: TGTGCCAGCAGCCGCCGTGTCCGGTCTGGGGCCAACGTCCTGACTTTC. It translates to CASSRRVRSGANVLTF.

This chain links TRBV29-1 with TRBJ1-1; D is undetermined. The CDR3 loop spans 14 amino acids. V lost 0 bases to trimming and J lost 2 bases, with 10 bases between them. Germline V gives CDR1 SQVTM, CDR2 ANQGSEA. The CDR3 region is CSVEDRVLNTEAFF. CDR3 DNA: TGCAGCGTTGAAGATCGGGTACTCAACACTGAAGCTTTCTTT.

The J gene is TRBJ1-2, the V gene TRBV10-3; tentatively, D is TRBD1 (5 bases). V was trimmed by 2 bases and J by 8 bases, leaving 12 bases between them. Germline CDR1 ENHRY, CDR2 SYGVKD. The CDR3 covers 13 residues. In DNA form, the CDR3 reads TGTGCCATCAGTGAGGGCAGGGAGGCGGGCTACACCTTC. It yields the protein CAISEGREAGYTF.

About this clone: The sample holds other DNA sequences that translate to the same CDR3. The genes are TRBV12-2 and TRBJ2-6; the table's D call of TRBD1 was not tested on the DNA. TRBV12-2 is assigned pseudogene status. The CDR3 is made up of 18 amino acids. For the CDR3, the DNA is TGTGCAAGTCGTCAGGGCCGGACAGGGGCGCTAGGGGCCAACGTCCTGACTTTC. Translation gives CASRQGRTGALGANVLTF.

This chain connects TRBV7-2 to TRBJ2-3, with D perhaps TRBD1 (7 bases). Trimming left V 6 bases short and J 7 bases short, with 23 bases between. Germline lookup yields CDR1 SGHTA and CDR2 FQGNSA. This CDR3 spans 16 amino acids. This chain's CDR3 is CASSSPRSGGPYTQYF. As DNA, the CDR3 is TGTGCCAGCAGTTCACCCAGATCAGGGGGGCCTTATACGCAGTATTTT.

The rearrangement joins TRBV28 to TRBJ1-2; D is unresolved. Germline CDR1 MDHEN, CDR2 SYDVKM. Between the trimmed V and J ends, which lost 0 bases and 4 bases, there was a span of 9 bases. CDR3 size: 14 residues. In DNA, the CDR3 is TGTGCCAGCAGTTTATGGTCACGGGGCTATGGCTACACCTTC. Protein sequence: CASSLWSRGYGYTF.

The V call is TRBV28, the J call TRBJ2-5; 7 nucleotides agree with TRBD1. Germline CDR1 MDHEN, CDR2 SYDVKM. The CDR3 loop spans 16 amino acids. Unmatched junction bases numbered 11, after V lost 5 bases and J lost 2 bases. CDR3 amino acids: CASSGRQGPTQETQYF. CDR3 coding DNA: TGTGCCAGCAGTGGGAGACAGGGCCCTACACAAGAGACCCAGTACTTC.

The rearrangement uses TRBV28 and TRBJ1-3, with D perhaps TRBD1 (5 bases). Germline V gene data show CDR1 as MDHEN and CDR2 as SYDVKM. This CDR3 region has 14 residues. V was cut by 7 bases and J by 2 bases, with 12 bases left in between. CDR3 nucleotides: TGTGCCAGCACCTCGAAGGGGCCTGGAAACACCATATATTTT. Translating gives CASTSKGPGNTIYF.

The V call is TRBV2, the J call TRBJ2-1, with TRBD2 matching 10 bases. This CDR3 is built from 16 residues. The V segment lost 6 bases and the J segment 3 bases; nucleotides outside the gene matches: 8. Germline V gene sequence: CDR1 SNHLY, CDR2 FYNNEI. The CDR3 loop is CASSSLLAGDYNEQFF. In DNA, the CDR3 is TGTGCCAGCAGCTCTCTCCTAGCGGGAGACTACAATGAGCAGTTCTTC.

The rearrangement links TRBV2 to TRBJ2-1; 8 positions agree with TRBD1. Per the germline V gene, CDR1 is SNHLY and CDR2 is FYNNEI. The CDR3 contains 16 residues. After removal of 6 bases from V and 4 bases from J, the junction contained 11 bases not matched to a gene. This CDR3 is CASRRLQGGSYNEQFF. CDR3 DNA sequence: TGTGCCAGCAGAAGATTACAGGGGGGATCTTACAATGAGCAGTTCTTC.

The chain combines TRBV7-9 with TRBJ2-2, with D perhaps TRBD1 (6 bases). Trimming removed 8 bases from V and 5 bases from J, with 12 bases in between. Germline V gene lookup returns CDR1 SEHNR and CDR2 FQNEAQ (reference sequence). The CDR3 covers 13 residues. The CDR3 spells CASETGRTGELFF. CDR3 sequence (DNA): TGTGCCAGCGAGACAGGACGGACCGGGGAGCTGTTTTTT.

This chain links TRBV7-9 with TRBJ1-3; 11 nucleotides match TRBD1. CDR1 and CDR2 (germline): SEHNR, FQNEAQ (reference sequence). There are 15 residues in the CDR3. The ends lost 5 bases at V and 7 bases at J; junction bases unmatched: 7. The CDR3 coding sequence is TGTGCCAGCAGCGGAAGGGACAGGGGGACCAACACCATATATTTT. Translating gives CASSGRDRGTNTIYF.

The chain joins TRBV19 to TRBJ1-2, with 7 bases aligning to TRBD1. Germline V CDR1 and CDR2: LNHDA, SQIVND (reference sequence). The CDR3 covers 17 residues. With 6 bases clipped from V and 5 bases from J, the junction kept 18 bases outside the gene matches. The CDR3 is CASRKDRRNPYAYGYTF. CDR3 sequence (DNA): TGTGCCAGTAGGAAGGACAGGAGAAACCCCTACGCTTATGGCTACACCTTC.

This clone was seen just once. The rearrangement links TRBV4-2 to TRBJ2-7; 7 positions agree with TRBD1. The CDR3 contains 14 residues. The germline V gene encodes CDR1 LGHNA and CDR2 YNFKEQ. Losses at the gene ends were 4 bases for V and 2 bases for J; bases not matched to a gene: 5. CDR3 sequence: CASSLETGAYEQYF. CDR3 in DNA: TGTGCCAGCAGCCTAGAAACAGGGGCCTACGAGCAGTACTTC.

This clone was observed a single time. The J gene is TRBJ1-3, the V gene TRBV28, with 7 bases lining up with TRBD1. Germline values: CDR1 MDHEN, CDR2 SYDVKM. This CDR3 is built from 13 residues. V lost 10 bases to trimming and J lost 8 bases; unmatched junction nucleotides: 11. The CDR3 sequence is CATVDRERDTIYF. CDR3 in DNA: TGTGCCACCGTCGACAGGGAGAGGGACACCATATATTTT. The complete variable domain, with remaining parts taken from reference TRBV28 and TRBJ1-3, reads DVKVTQSSRYLVKRTGEKVFLECVQDMDHENMFWYRQDPGLGLRLIYFSYDVKMKEKGDIPEGYSVSREKKERFSLILESASTNQTSMYLCATVDRERDTIYFGEGSWLTVV.

This chain joins TRBV28 and TRBJ1-1, with 7 bases identical to TRBD1. Germline loops: CDR1 MDHEN, CDR2 SYDVKM. The CDR3 runs 14 residues. The V and J ends lost 5 bases and 1 base, in that order; junction bases with no gene match: 4. The CDR3 loop reads CASSPGTANTEAFF. CDR3 bases: TGTGCCAGCAGTCCAGGGACAGCGAACACTGAAGCTTTCTTT.

The chain uses TRBV19 and TRBJ2-1; 7 bases agree with TRBD2. Germline V lookup: CDR1 LNHDA, CDR2 SQIVND (reference sequence). The CDR3 runs 14 residues. V trimming: 9 bases; J trimming: 8 bases; junction bases outside the gene matches: 13. This CDR3 reads CASTSGGGGDEQFF. The CDR3 DNA is TGTGCCAGCACTTCGGGCGGCGGGGGTGATGAGCAGTTCTTC.

Notes on this clone: A read error is likely, as this CDR3 ends without the conserved phenylalanine or tryptophan. The DNA is omitted, as the CDR3 cannot be located on it reliably, and the CDR3 follows TCRdb's listing. V is TRBV6-4 and J is TRBJ2-7; TRBD2 was called by the table and not checked on the DNA. Germline CDR1 MRHNA, CDR2 SNTAGT. The CDR3 has 8 residues if both end residues are counted. This chain's CDR3 is CAGGRVRL.